The 31 T cell receptor beta chains reported below all come from one sample, sequenced in a study of response to subunit inactivated influenza vaccine. TCRdb re-called the RT-PCR reads with MiXCR, one entry per CDR3 protein. This sample has more than 550,000 distinct CDR3 sequences; about an eighth occur once, and the top ten carry roughly a tenth. The starting material was PBMCs from blood, obtained on the day of vaccination. These receptors were obtained from a man aged 50-60 years who received an inactivated influenza vaccine.

This clonotype was seen repeatedly, ten times or more. V usage is TRBV5-1 and J usage is TRBJ2-6, with 8 nucleotides matching TRBD1. The junction had 9 bases not matched to a gene; V was cut back by 4 bases and J by 6 bases. Germline V lookup: CDR1 SGHRS, CDR2 YFSETQ. There are 16 residues in the CDR3. This CDR3 reads CASSHLTGALANVLTF. For the CDR3, the DNA is TGCGCCAGCAGCCACTTGACAGGGGCCTTGGCCAACGTCCTGACTTTC.

The V gene is TRBV19, the J gene TRBJ1-1, with D maybe TRBD1 (5 bases). V dropped 8 bases and J dropped 7 bases, with 14 bases sitting between them. There are 12 residues in the CDR3. The germline V gene encodes CDR1 LNHDA and CDR2 SQIVND (reference sequence). The CDR3 loop is CASGQGFIEAFF. The CDR3 region has the DNA TGTGCCAGTGGTCAGGGATTTATTGAAGCTTTCTTT.

The J gene is TRBJ2-2, the V gene TRBV5-8; maybe TRBD2 (6 bases). The germline V gene encodes CDR1 SGHTS and CDR2 YDEGEE. V gave up 3 bases and J gave up 5 bases, with 17 bases separating them. There are 16 residues in the CDR3. The CDR3 DNA is TGTGCCAGCAGCTGGGAGGAGGGGCGAAGTACCGGGGAGCTGTTTTTT. Protein: CASSWEEGRSTGELFF. The whole variable domain, remainder taken from reference TRBV5-8 and TRBJ2-2, is EAGVTQSPTHLIKTRGQQATLRCSPISGHTSVYWYQQALGLGLQFLLWYDEGEERNRGNFPPRFSGRQFPNYSSELNVNALELEDSALYLCASSWEEGRSTGELFFGEGSRLTVL.

This clonotype was observed a handful of times. The CDR3 spells CASRGQGAKNIQYF. CDR3 nucleotide sequence: TGTGCCAGTAGGGGACAGGGGGCCAAAAACATTCAGTACTTC. This chain connects TRBV19 to TRBJ2-4; TRBD1 agrees at 10 bases. Trimming cost V 6 bases and J 1 base; bases outside gene matches: 0. CDR3 length: 14 amino acids. The germline V gene has CDR1 LNHDA and CDR2 SQIVND (reference sequence).

This chain links TRBV15 with TRBJ2-6, with unresolved D. The CDR3 totals 16 residues. The germline V gene has CDR1 LNHNV and CDR2 YYDKDF (reference sequence). Trimming stripped 0 bases from V and 2 bases from J, with 8 bases between. CDR3 nucleotides: TGTGCCACCAGCAGAGATCCCCACCCTGGGGCCAACGTCCTGACTTTC. Translation gives CATSRDPHPGANVLTF.

The chain joins TRBV28 to TRBJ2-7, with a tentative D call TRBD1 (5 bases). Trimming left V 3 bases short and J 0 bases short, with 15 bases between. This CDR3 region has 16 residues. Germline V CDR1 and CDR2: MDHEN, SYDVKM. CDR3 nucleotide sequence: TGTGCCAGCAGTTTGTTCTTGGGGCAGAACTCCTACGAGCAGTACTTC. This codes for CASSLFLGQNSYEQYF.

This clonotype turned up a few times. This rearrangement joins TRBV6-2 or TRBV6-3 to TRBJ1-5; TRBD1 agrees at 8 bases. CDR3 size: 15 residues. The J segment lost 3 bases and the V segment lost 6 bases, leaving 7 bases of the junction unmatched. Germline values: CDR1 MNHEY, CDR2 SVGEGT. CDR3 sequence (DNA): TGTGCCAGCAGGGAGGGGACAGGCTTCAATCAGCCCCAGCATTTT. It is translated as CASREGTGFNQPQHF.

This clonotype has just a few counts. The junction and the germline gene differ at one end; a read error may be behind it. V gene TRBV7-9 combines with J gene TRBJ1-4, with D perhaps matching TRBD1 (6 bases). Germline CDR1 SEHNR, CDR2 FQNEAQ (reference sequence). The CDR3 runs 15 residues. The chain's CDR3 is CSSSQNRAPNEKLFF. For the CDR3, the DNA is TGTTCCAGCAGCCAAAACAGGGCCCCTAATGAAAAACTGTTTTTT.

In this sample, this clonotype turned up a few times. The chain is built from TRBV7-9 and TRBJ1-1; a weak D match, TRBD1 (6 bases). Trimming removed 5 bases from V and 3 bases from J, with 22 bases in between. Germline loops: CDR1 SEHNR, CDR2 FQNEAQ (reference sequence). This CDR3 is 17 amino acids long. The CDR3 sequence is CASSQGGGRPGYTEAFF. In DNA, the CDR3 is TGTGCCAGCAGCCAAGGGGGTGGCAGACCAGGGTACACTGAAGCTTTCTTT.

This clonotype came up many times. The chain combines TRBV28 with TRBJ1-5, with D maybe TRBD1 (6 bases). The germline gives CDR1 MDHEN, CDR2 SYDVKM. V was shortened by 7 bases and J by 0 bases, with 10 bases between the two germline ends. This CDR3 contains 14 residues. The CDR3 loop is CASNGQYSNQPQHF. Here the CDR3 DNA reads TGTGCCAGCAATGGACAGTATAGCAATCAGCCCCAGCATTTT.

This clonotype was observed a handful of times. This chain uses TRBV6-2 or TRBV6-3 with TRBJ2-4, with a possible D match to TRBD2 (5 bases). Trimming stripped 2 bases from V and 3 bases from J, with 8 bases between. The CDR3 has 14 residues. Germline V lookup: CDR1 MNHEY, CDR2 SVGEGT. The CDR3 here is CASSYGLYKNIQYF. DNA of the CDR3: TGTGCCAGCAGTTACGGACTTTACAAAAACATTCAGTACTTC.

The V and J genes are TRBV6-1 and TRBJ2-7; 7 bases match TRBD1. This CDR3 has 13 residues. The junction had 5 bases not matched to a gene; V was cut back by 9 bases and J by 0 bases. Germline values: CDR1 MNHNS, CDR2 SASEGT. The CDR3 loop is CARPGQHSYEQYF. The DNA of the CDR3 is TGTGCCAGACCGGGACAGCACTCCTACGAGCAGTACTTC.

This chain joins TRBV20-1 and TRBJ2-3; 11 bases map to TRBD2. CDR1 is DFQATT, CDR2 SNEGSKA, per germline (reference sequence). Unmatched junction bases numbered 7, after V lost 6 bases and J lost 2 bases. The CDR3 sequence is 15 residues long. The CDR3 here is CSAAELAGATDTQYF. CDR3 bases: TGCAGTGCAGCGGAACTAGCGGGGGCCACAGATACGCAGTATTTT.

This clonotype was seen repeatedly, ten times or more. CDR3 residues: CASSVGTDQPQHF. The DNA of the CDR3 is TGTGCCAGCAGCGTAGGGACAGATCAGCCCCAGCATTTT. This chain uses TRBV9 with TRBJ1-5; D perhaps matches TRBD1 (6 bases). Germline V gene sequence: CDR1 SGDLS, CDR2 YYNGEE. This CDR3 contains 13 residues. V was clipped by 0 bases and J by 5 bases, with 6 bases between them.

The rearrangement joins TRBV15 to TRBJ2-5; 9 bases match TRBD1. The J segment lost 4 bases and the V segment lost 4 bases, leaving 10 bases of the junction unmatched. The germline V gene has CDR1 LNHNV and CDR2 YYDKDF (reference sequence). The CDR3 has 16 amino acids. For the CDR3, the DNA is TGTGCCACCAGCAACCGGGACAGGGTAGTTCGAGAGACCCAGTACTTC. This sequence encodes CATSNRDRVVRETQYF.

The chain is built from TRBV18 and TRBJ1-1; D remains unclear. The CDR3 is made up of 17 amino acids. Germline values: CDR1 KGHSH, CDR2 LQKENI. With 5 bases removed from V and 4 bases from J, the gap between germline ends came to 23 bases. As DNA, the CDR3 is TGTGCCAGCTCAGATCGGCCGTCCTCTCTTTCGGGCACTGAAGCTTTCTTT. Its protein product is CASSDRPSSLSGTEAFF.

The rearrangement links TRBV5-6 to TRBJ2-5; 12 bases are a match to TRBD2. The CDR3 is 16 amino acids. Germline V gene lookup returns CDR1 SGHDT and CDR2 YYEEEE. After removal of 4 bases from V and 5 bases from J, the junction contained 9 bases not matched to a gene. DNA of the CDR3: TGTGCCAGCAGCCTCGCCCTAGCGGGAGGGATGGAGACCCAGTACTTC. Translated: CASSLALAGGMETQYF.

This clonotype has a count of ten or more. The rearrangement links TRBV7-2 to TRBJ2-7; 8 bases match TRBD1. The CDR3 is 15 residues long. The ends lost 5 bases at V and 6 bases at J; junction bases unmatched: 12. Germline CDR1 SGHTA, CDR2 FQGNSA. CDR3 protein: CASSRRTGRSPEQYF. CDR3 nucleotides: TGTGCCAGCAGCCGGAGGACAGGGAGATCTCCCGAGCAGTACTTC.

This clonotype appeared a few times. V is TRBV10-3 and J is TRBJ2-2; D unclear. Germline V gene lookup returns CDR1 ENHRY and CDR2 SYGVKD. V was cut by 2 bases and J by 0 bases, with 7 bases left in between. This CDR3 contains 15 residues. CDR3 sequence reads: CAISEMAANTGELFF. In DNA form, the CDR3 reads TGTGCCATCAGTGAGATGGCAGCGAACACCGGGGAGCTGTTTTTT.

The chain combines TRBV10-3 with TRBJ2-7; D perhaps matches TRBD2 (5 bases). The CDR3 totals 15 residues. V was clipped by 0 bases and J by 4 bases, with 13 bases between them. In germline, CDR1 is ENHRY, CDR2 SYGVKD. CDR3 nucleotides: TGTGCCATCAGTGAGTCCCGGGGTTCAGCTTACGAGCAGTACTTC. Protein product: CAISESRGSAYEQYF.

Only a few counts were recorded for this clonotype. The J gene is TRBJ1-1, the V gene TRBV6-2 or TRBV6-3; D remains unclear. V lost 0 bases and J lost 9, with 11 bases in between. The germline CDR1 and CDR2 sequences are MNHEY and SVGEGT. CDR3 size: 13 residues. The CDR3 protein is CASSYSGSLQAFF. The CDR3 coding sequence is TGTGCCAGCAGTTACTCCGGAAGTCTACAAGCTTTCTTT.

The V call is TRBV29-1, the J call TRBJ2-7; TRBD1 or TRBD2 may be the D gene (5 bases each). CDR3 length equals 15 residues. Trimming removed 4 bases at V and 0 bases at J, with 16 bases between. Per the germline V gene, CDR1 is SQVTM and CDR2 is ANQGSEA. This CDR3 is CSVAIWGSGSYEQYF. The CDR3, as DNA: TGCAGCGTTGCAATTTGGGGGTCTGGCTCCTACGAGCAGTACTTC.

This clonotype came up many times. The chain links TRBV12-3 or TRBV12-4 to TRBJ1-6; 7 nucleotides line up with TRBD1. V was clipped by 0 bases and J by 14 bases; unmatched bases: 13. This CDR3 region has 16 residues. The CDR3 region is CASSLASGQSQLALHF. As DNA, the CDR3 is TGTGCCAGCAGTTTAGCTTCGGGACAGTCTCAACTGGCCCTCCACTTT.

The V and J genes are TRBV2 and TRBJ2-5, with 7 bases identical to TRBD2. Germline CDR1 SNHLY, CDR2 FYNNEI. V lost 1 base, J lost 7 bases, and 18 bases stayed unmatched. The CDR3 sequence is 18 residues long. CDR3 region: CASSEEKIGLVIELTQYF. As DNA, the CDR3 is TGTGCCAGCAGTGAAGAGAAAATCGGACTAGTGATTGAATTGACCCAGTACTTC.

This clonotype was picked up a small number of times. The chain joins TRBV7-9 to TRBJ2-7; 9 bases are shared with TRBD1. Trimming at V came to 2 bases and at J to 7 bases, leaving 12 bases not matched to a gene. Germline values: CDR1 SEHNR, CDR2 FQNEAQ (reference sequence). This CDR3 contains 16 residues. CDR3 nucleotides: TGTGCCAGCAGCTTACAATGGGCCGGGACAGGGACGGAGCAGTACTTC. Translation: CASSLQWAGTGTEQYF. Combining the CDR3 with reference TRBV7-9 and TRBJ2-7 gives the whole variable domain DTGVSQNPRHKITKRGQNVTFRCDPISEHNRLYWYRQTLGQGPEFLTYFQNEAQLEKSRLLSDRFSAERPKGSFSTLEIQRTEQGDSAMYLCASSLQWAGTGTEQYFGPGTRLTVT.

This clonotype was counted only a few times. This chain connects TRBV2 to TRBJ2-3; D unclear. The V gene's germline CDR1 is SNHLY and CDR2 FYNNEI. The CDR3 extends over 15 amino acids. Trimming removed 3 bases from V and 2 bases from J, with 12 bases in between. This CDR3 reads CASSELTSFTDTQYF. CDR3 in DNA: TGTGCCAGCAGTGAGCTTACTTCCTTCACAGATACGCAGTATTTT.

This chain joins TRBV12-3 or TRBV12-4 and TRBJ2-1, with unresolved D. The CDR3 totals 15 residues. With 8 bases removed from V and 5 bases from J, the gap between germline ends came to 19 bases. The CDR3 nucleotides are TGTGCCAGCGGGAAGGGCGTCATTGGGCACAATGAGCAGTTCTTC. Protein product: CASGKGVIGHNEQFF.

V gene TRBV20-1 combines with J gene TRBJ2-1; D unresolved. V was clipped by 1 base and J by 6 bases, with 16 bases between them. Germline values: CDR1 DFQATT, CDR2 SNEGSKA (reference sequence). The CDR3 is made up of 15 amino acids. The CDR3 DNA is TGCAGTGCTAGAGGGGTGACTGAGACTCGCAATGAGCAGTTCTTC. It specifies CSARGVTETRNEQFF.

In its sample, this clonotype was seen a few times. The J gene is TRBJ1-5, the V gene TRBV6-2 or TRBV6-3, with 10 bases aligning to TRBD1. The V and J ends lost 4 bases and 4 bases, in that order; junction bases with no gene match: 4. The CDR3 is 15 residues long. From germline, CDR1 is MNHEY and CDR2 SVGEGT. CDR3 region: CASSLDRGENQPQHF. The CDR3 coding sequence is TGTGCCAGCAGTTTGGACAGGGGGGAGAATCAGCCCCAGCATTTT.

The J gene is TRBJ2-3, the V gene TRBV27; 7 bases are a match to TRBD1. The CDR3 extends over 16 amino acids. The germline gives CDR1 MNHEY, CDR2 SMNVEV (reference sequence). J was trimmed by 2 bases and V by 2 bases; bases with no gene match: 7. CDR3 sequence (DNA): TGTGCCAGCAGTTTAGGGACAGCTTCCTACACAGATACGCAGTATTTT. Translating gives CASSLGTASYTDTQYF.

The chain couples TRBV5-1 to TRBJ2-2, with D tentatively TRBD2 (5 bases). The CDR3 consists of 12 residues. Germline CDR1 SGHRS, CDR2 YFSETQ. V was clipped by 4 bases and J by 8 bases, with 9 bases between them. The CDR3 nucleotides read TGCGCCAGCAGCCCGGCGGGTGGGGAGCTGTTTTTT. It specifies CASSPAGGELFF.